Listed here are 26 T cell receptor beta chains from one sample, sequenced in a study of T cell responses to AZD1222 COVID-19 vaccine. Here immunoSEQ multiplex PCR was the method, and the copy in TCRdb shows in-frame clones only, minus some. The sample yields about 97,000 clones, over 75% seen once. Sequences were derived from peripheral blood, sampled on day 0 of AZD1222 vaccination. Source of these receptors: an adult in good health.

This clone has only one observation. The chain couples TRBV7-6 to TRBJ1-2; perhaps TRBD1 as D (6 bases). CDR3 length: 14 amino acids. V was clipped by 3 bases and J by 8 bases, with 16 bases between them. CDR1 and CDR2 (germline): SGHVS, FNYEAQ. This CDR3 reads CASSFTSGEGGYTF. CDR3 bases: TGTGCCAGCAGCTTTACCTCAGGGGAGGGGGGCTACACCTTC.

The V call is TRBV4-3, the J call TRBJ1-1; D might be TRBD1 (6 bases). CDR3 length: 13 residues. V lost 4 bases, J lost 4 bases, and 10 bases lay in between. The germline CDR1 and CDR2 sequences are LGHNA and YSLEER. The DNA of the CDR3 is TGCGCCAGCAGCCTTGGACAGTTCACTGAAGCTTTCTTT. Protein sequence: CASSLGQFTEAFF.

A few counts support this clone. The chain uses TRBV28 and TRBJ1-1, with D perhaps TRBD1 (6 bases). With 3 bases removed from V and 11 bases from J, the gap between germline ends came to 22 bases. The CDR3 consists of 15 residues. The germline V gene encodes CDR1 MDHEN and CDR2 SYDVKM. In DNA form, the CDR3 reads TGTGCCAGCAGTTTGACGGGGGGGCGCTTAATTCGGGCTTTCTTT. Its protein product is CASSLTGGRLIRAFF.

V and J are TRBV5-8 and TRBJ1-1; D gene unclear. There are 13 residues in the CDR3. Germline V CDR1 and CDR2: SGHTS, YDEGEE. Between the trimmed V and J ends, which lost 0 bases and 0 bases, there was a span of 3 bases. The CDR3 sequence is CASSLGVNTEAFF. CDR3 in DNA: TGTGCCAGCAGCTTGGGGGTGAACACTGAAGCTTTCTTT.

The chain carries TRBV2 and TRBJ1-2; 7 bases map to TRBD1. The CDR3 has 13 residues. Germline lookup yields CDR1 SNHLY and CDR2 FYNNEI. V lost 6 bases, J lost 8 bases, and 9 bases stayed unmatched. CDR3 nucleotides: TGTGCCAGCAGACGTGGGGAGGGGGCAGGCTACACCTTC. Protein product: CASRRGEGAGYTF.

This clone was recorded a few times. The gene calls are TRBV19 and TRBJ2-5; no clear D. Deletions cut 10 bases from V and 2 bases from J, with 11 bases between. The CDR3 runs 12 residues. CDR1 and CDR2 from the germline V gene are LNHDA and SQIVND (reference sequence). The CDR3 sequence: CATSIGQETQYF. The CDR3 DNA sequence: TGTGCCACCTCGATCGGGCAAGAGACCCAGTACTTC.

The chain couples TRBV4-3 to TRBJ2-6, with D unresolved. V was cut by 0 bases and J by 1 base, with 10 bases left in between. Germline assignment: CDR1 LGHNA and CDR2 YSLEER. The CDR3 consists of 17 residues. The CDR3 region has the DNA TGCGCCAGCAGCCAAGATCCGGGTGAATCTGGGGCCAACGTCCTGACTTTC. Translated: CASSQDPGESGANVLTF.

Concerning this clone: At the DNA level, this CDR3 is encoded by other sequences in the same sample as well. The chain combines TRBV6-5 with TRBJ1-1; D is unclear. The length of the CDR3 is 11 residues. CDR1 is MNHEY, CDR2 SVGAGI, per germline. Between the trimmed V and J ends, which lost 7 bases and 4 bases, there was a span of 7 bases. CDR3 sequence (DNA): TGTGCCAGCACCCGGGGCACTGAAGCTTTCTTT. This translates into CASTRGTEAFF.

This rearrangement joins TRBV13 to TRBJ2-7, with D maybe TRBD1 (6 bases). Trimming cost V 5 bases and J 2 bases, with 16 bases left between them. Germline CDR1 is PRHDT and CDR2 is FYEKMQ (reference sequence). The CDR3 is made up of 15 amino acids. The CDR3 sequence is CASSLPGTPTYEQYF. The CDR3 coding sequence is TGTGCCAGCAGCCTTCCCGGGACACCTACCTACGAGCAGTACTTC. Filled out from reference TRBV13 and TRBJ2-7, the complete variable domain reads AAGVIQSPRHLIKEKRETATLKCYPIPRHDTVYWYQQGPGQDPQFLISFYEKMQSDKGSIPDRFSAQQFSDYHSELNMSSLELGDSALYFCASSLPGTPTYEQYFGPGTRLTVT.

The chain is built from TRBV5-1 and TRBJ1-4; D remains ambiguous. From germline, CDR1 is SGHRS and CDR2 YFSETQ. The CDR3 contains 15 residues. V was pared by 4 bases and J by 7 bases, with 17 bases between. The CDR3 sequence is CASSLSGSDGEKLFF. Here the CDR3 DNA reads TGCGCCAGCAGCCTCTCCGGGTCAGATGGTGAAAAACTGTTTTTT.

This chain uses TRBV7-3 with TRBJ2-3; the D is unclear. This CDR3 spans 14 amino acids. V was pared by 5 bases and J by 4 bases, with 13 bases between. Germline assignment: CDR1 SGHTA and CDR2 FQGTGA. The CDR3 DNA reads as TGTGCCAGCAGCCCTTACCGTCTCGCAGATACGCAGTATTTT. Protein: CASSPYRLADTQYF.

The chain recombines TRBV7-9 with TRBJ1-1; a possible D gene is TRBD1 (5 bases). Germline CDR1 and CDR2: SEHNR and FQNEAQ (reference sequence). The CDR3 spans 14 residues. V lost 5 bases, J lost 4 bases, and 14 bases lay in between. The CDR3: CASSIGSGSTEAFF. The CDR3 DNA sequence: TGTGCCAGCAGCATCGGCTCAGGGAGCACTGAAGCTTTCTTT.

The J gene is TRBJ2-3, the V gene TRBV18; TRBD1 agrees at 7 bases. The V gene end was trimmed by 1 base and the J gene end by 2 bases; junction bases not matched to a gene: 3. There are 15 residues in the CDR3. Germline V gives CDR1 KGHSH, CDR2 LQKENI. In nucleotides, the CDR3 is TGTGCCAGCTCACCACAGGGACAGCACACAGATACGCAGTATTTT. Translating gives CASSPQGQHTDTQYF.

The chain combines TRBV7-9 with TRBJ1-2; possible D gene TRBD1, 5 bases. The CDR3 length is 16 residues. V lost 0 bases and J 2 bases, leaving 13 bases between the germline ends. Germline loops: CDR1 SEHNR, CDR2 FQNEAQ (reference sequence). This CDR3 is CASSLAWVGANYGYTF. CDR3 bases: TGTGCCAGCAGCTTAGCCTGGGTAGGGGCAAACTATGGCTACACCTTC.

The rearrangement joins TRBV6-2 or TRBV6-3 to TRBJ2-5, with D possibly being TRBD2 (6 bases). Per germline, CDR1 MNHEY and CDR2 SVGEGT. V was shortened by 2 bases and J by 4 bases, with 11 bases between the two germline ends. CDR3 length: 14 amino acids. The CDR3 sequence is CASSYGGRVETQYF. In nucleotides, the CDR3 is TGTGCCAGCAGTTACGGAGGGCGCGTAGAGACCCAGTACTTC.

The CDR3 nucleotides read TGTGCCAGCAACCCCTCCGGGGGGGAAAATCAGCCCCAGCATTTT. Translating it yields CASNPSGGENQPQHF. The V call is TRBV9, the J call TRBJ1-5; a weak D match, TRBD1 (5 bases). The CDR3 contains 15 residues. Trimming left V 6 bases short and J 4 bases short, with 17 bases between. CDR1 is SGDLS and CDR2 is YYNGEE in the germline V gene.

V usage is TRBV29-1 and J usage is TRBJ2-3; a weak D match, TRBD2 (5 bases). Trimming pared 6 bases from V and 8 bases from J, leaving 18 bases between. CDR3 size: 13 residues. CDR1 and CDR2 (germline): SQVTM, ANQGSEA. The CDR3 nucleotides read TGCAGCGTGAGGGCTGCCACCGGGGTTACGCAGTATTTT. Its translation is CSVRAATGVTQYF.

The V and J genes are TRBV5-1 and TRBJ1-6; tentative D call: TRBD1 (6 bases). Germline-derived CDR1 and CDR2 are SGHRS and YFSETQ. V was trimmed by 4 bases and J by 0 bases, leaving 8 bases between them. This CDR3 comprises 15 residues. DNA for the CDR3: TGCGCCAGCAGCCCGGACAGCTCCTATAATTCACCCCTCCACTTT. This gives the protein CASSPDSSYNSPLHF.

This chain connects TRBV5-4 to TRBJ2-7; D call uncertain. This CDR3 is built from 15 residues. V was cut by 3 bases and J by 5 bases, with 18 bases left in between. In germline, CDR1 is SGHNT, CDR2 YYREEE (reference sequence). The CDR3 sequence: CASSSTRTVPHEQYF. In DNA form, the CDR3 reads TGTGCCAGCAGCTCAACCCGAACGGTGCCCCACGAGCAGTACTTC. The complete variable domain, with remaining parts taken from reference TRBV5-4 and TRBJ2-7, reads ETGVTQSPTHLIKTRGQQVTLRCSSQSGHNTVSWYQQALGQGPQFIFQYYREEENGRGNFPPRFSGLQFPNYSSELNVNALELDDSALYLCASSSTRTVPHEQYFGPGTRLTVT.

The chain carries TRBV7-2 and TRBJ2-5, with TRBD2 identical over 11 bases. V lost 1 base and J lost 2; bases outside the gene matches: 0. The CDR3 is 15 residues long. Germline V gene data show CDR1 as SGHTA and CDR2 as FQGNSA. The CDR3 protein is CASSLGTSGQETQYF. The CDR3 DNA reads as TGTGCCAGCAGCTTAGGGACTAGCGGGCAAGAGACCCAGTACTTC.

This chain connects TRBV11-3 to TRBJ2-2, with D perhaps matching TRBD1 (5 bases). The ends were cut back, 1 base at V and 2 bases at J, with 14 bases in the middle. CDR1 is SGHNT and CDR2 is YENEEA in the germline V gene. The CDR3 covers 17 residues. The CDR3 DNA reads as TGTGCCAGCAGCTTAGCCACCCCCAGGGCTAACACCGGGGAGCTGTTTTTT. Translating it yields CASSLATPRANTGELFF.

DNA of the CDR3: TGTGCCAGTAGTACCTACAGCGGAACTGAAGCTTTCTTT. Translated, it gives CASSTYSGTEAFF. The chain uses TRBV19 and TRBJ1-1, with D unclear. V gave up 4 bases and J gave up 5 bases, with 11 bases separating them. Germline CDR1 LNHDA, CDR2 SQIVND (reference sequence). This CDR3 is built from 13 residues.

This sequence joins TRBV14 and TRBJ2-7, with a tentative D call TRBD1 (7 bases). The CDR3 covers 15 residues. V gave up 4 bases and J gave up 0 bases, with 13 bases separating them. From germline, CDR1 is SGHDN and CDR2 FVKESK. DNA for the CDR3: TGTGCCAGCAGCCGCGGGACAGCGTCCTCCTACGAGCAGTACTTC. Translation: CASSRGTASSYEQYF.

The CDR3 region has the DNA TGTGCCAGCAGCACCCAGACAGGGGTTCAAAACATTCAGTACTTC. As protein: CASSTQTGVQNIQYF. This sequence joins TRBV7-2 and TRBJ2-4; 8 bases map to TRBD1. CDR1 is SGHTA and CDR2 is FQGNSA in the germline V gene. There are 15 residues in the CDR3. V dropped 5 bases and J dropped 5; count of bases not matched to a gene: 8.

The chain recombines TRBV27 with TRBJ1-1, with TRBD1 as a possible D gene (5 bases). The CDR3 extends over 12 amino acids. V lost 6 bases, J lost 3 bases, and 8 bases lay in between. CDR1 MNHEY and CDR2 SMNVEV come from the germline V gene (reference sequence). This chain's CDR3 is CASSGTDTEAFF. The CDR3 DNA reads TGTGCCAGCAGCGGGACCGACACTGAAGCTTTCTTT.

The V gene is TRBV9, the J gene TRBJ2-2, with 9 bases lining up with TRBD1. Per germline, CDR1 SGDLS and CDR2 YYNGEE. Trimming cost V 3 bases and J 4 bases; bases outside gene matches: 4. The CDR3 contains 15 residues. The CDR3 DNA is TGTGCCAGCAGCGGGGGGACAGGGATCACCGGGGAGCTGTTTTTT. Translated: CASSGGTGITGELFF.